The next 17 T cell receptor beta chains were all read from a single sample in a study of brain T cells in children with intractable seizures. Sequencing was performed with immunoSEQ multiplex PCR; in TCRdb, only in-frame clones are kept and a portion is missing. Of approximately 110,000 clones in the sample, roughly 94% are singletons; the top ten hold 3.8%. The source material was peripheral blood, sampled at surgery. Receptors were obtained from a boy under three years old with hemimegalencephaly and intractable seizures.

CDR3 coding DNA: TGTGCCAGCAGCCCCTCTGGAACTGGGAACACTGAAGCTTTCTTT. Translation: CASSPSGTGNTEAFF. The chain recombines TRBV27 with TRBJ1-1; D unresolved. The CDR3 consists of 15 residues. The V gene lost 6 bases and the J gene lost 1 base, with 15 bases spanning the gap. CDR1 MNHEY and CDR2 SMNVEV come from the germline V gene (reference sequence).

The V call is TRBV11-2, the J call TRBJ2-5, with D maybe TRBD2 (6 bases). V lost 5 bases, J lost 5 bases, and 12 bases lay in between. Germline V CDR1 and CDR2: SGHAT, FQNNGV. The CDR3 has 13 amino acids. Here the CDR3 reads CASSRGAGETQYF. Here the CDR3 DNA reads TGTGCCAGCAGCCGGGGTGCGGGGGAGACCCAGTACTTC.

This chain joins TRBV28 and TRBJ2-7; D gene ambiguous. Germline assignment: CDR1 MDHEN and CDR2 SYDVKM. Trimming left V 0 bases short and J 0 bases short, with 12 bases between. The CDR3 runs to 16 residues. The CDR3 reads CASSLWAGDNSYEQYF. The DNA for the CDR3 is TGTGCCAGCAGTTTATGGGCCGGAGACAACTCCTACGAGCAGTACTTC.

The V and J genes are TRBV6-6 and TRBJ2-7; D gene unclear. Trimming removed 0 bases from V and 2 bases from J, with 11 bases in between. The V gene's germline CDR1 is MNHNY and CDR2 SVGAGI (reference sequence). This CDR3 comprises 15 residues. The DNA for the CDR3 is TGTGCCAGCAGTTACTCGAACGCAGGTGCCTACGAGCAGTACTTC. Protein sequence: CASSYSNAGAYEQYF.

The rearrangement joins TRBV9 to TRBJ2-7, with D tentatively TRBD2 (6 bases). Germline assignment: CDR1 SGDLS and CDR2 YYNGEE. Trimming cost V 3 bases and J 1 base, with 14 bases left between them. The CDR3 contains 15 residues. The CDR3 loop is CASSASEAGSYEQYF. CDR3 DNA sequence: TGTGCCAGCAGCGCCTCTGAGGCGGGGTCCTACGAGCAGTACTTC.

CDR3: CASTAPNTGELFF. The CDR3 DNA sequence: TGTGCCAGCACCGCCCCGAACACCGGGGAGCTGTTTTTT. The chain joins TRBV27 to TRBJ2-2; no clear D gene. This CDR3 is 13 amino acids long. V lost 7 bases and J 0 bases, leaving 6 bases between the germline ends. Germline V gives CDR1 MNHEY, CDR2 SMNVEV (reference sequence).

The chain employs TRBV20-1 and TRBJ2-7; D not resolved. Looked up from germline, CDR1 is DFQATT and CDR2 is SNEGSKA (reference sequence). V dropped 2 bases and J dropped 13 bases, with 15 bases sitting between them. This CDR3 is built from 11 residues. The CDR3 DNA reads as TGCAGTGCTAGAAACCCGGGCTCCTCTTACTTC. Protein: CSARNPGSSYF.

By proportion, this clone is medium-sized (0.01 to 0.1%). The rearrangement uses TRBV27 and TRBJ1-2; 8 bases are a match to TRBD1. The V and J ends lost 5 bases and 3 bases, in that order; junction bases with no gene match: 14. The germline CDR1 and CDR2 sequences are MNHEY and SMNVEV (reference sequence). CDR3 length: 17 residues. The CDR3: CASSPTPRDRSYYGYTF. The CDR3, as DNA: TGTGCCAGCAGTCCAACCCCTCGGGACAGGTCCTACTATGGCTACACCTTC.

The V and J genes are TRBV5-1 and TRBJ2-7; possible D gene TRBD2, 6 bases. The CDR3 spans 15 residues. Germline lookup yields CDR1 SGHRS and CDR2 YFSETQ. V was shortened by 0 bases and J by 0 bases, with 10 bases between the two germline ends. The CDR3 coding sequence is TGCGCCAGCAGCTTGGACGGGAGCCCCTCCTACGAGCAGTACTTC. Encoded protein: CASSLDGSPSYEQYF.

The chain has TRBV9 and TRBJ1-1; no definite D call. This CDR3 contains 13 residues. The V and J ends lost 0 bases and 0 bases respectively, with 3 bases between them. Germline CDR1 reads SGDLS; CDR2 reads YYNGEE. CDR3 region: CASSVAMNTEAFF. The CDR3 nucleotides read TGTGCCAGCAGCGTAGCCATGAACACTGAAGCTTTCTTT.

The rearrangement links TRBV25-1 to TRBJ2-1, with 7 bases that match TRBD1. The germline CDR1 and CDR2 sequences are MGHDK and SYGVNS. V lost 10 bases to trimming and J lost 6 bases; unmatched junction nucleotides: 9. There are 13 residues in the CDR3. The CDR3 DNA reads TGTGCCACCGTGCTGACAGGGCGCAATGAGCAGTTCTTC. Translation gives CATVLTGRNEQFF.

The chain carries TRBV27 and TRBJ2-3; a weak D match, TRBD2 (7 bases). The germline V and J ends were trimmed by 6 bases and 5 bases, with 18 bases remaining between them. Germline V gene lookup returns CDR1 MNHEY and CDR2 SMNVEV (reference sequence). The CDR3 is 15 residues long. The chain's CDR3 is CASRPGRGAQDTQYF. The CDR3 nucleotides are TGTGCCAGCAGGCCAGGGAGGGGGGCGCAAGATACGCAGTATTTT.

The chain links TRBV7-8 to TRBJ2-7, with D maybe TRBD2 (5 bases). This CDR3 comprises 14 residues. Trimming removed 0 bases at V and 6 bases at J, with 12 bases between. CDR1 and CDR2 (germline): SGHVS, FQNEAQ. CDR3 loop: CASSLAPNEGEQYF. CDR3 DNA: TGTGCCAGCAGCTTAGCCCCAAACGAGGGCGAGCAGTACTTC.

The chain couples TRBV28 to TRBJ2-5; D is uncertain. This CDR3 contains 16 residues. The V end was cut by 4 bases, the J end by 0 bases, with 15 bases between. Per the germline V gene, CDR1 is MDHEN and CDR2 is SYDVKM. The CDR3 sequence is CASSSLSLMYQETQYF. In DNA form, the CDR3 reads TGTGCCAGCAGTTCCCTCAGTCTTATGTACCAAGAGACCCAGTACTTC.

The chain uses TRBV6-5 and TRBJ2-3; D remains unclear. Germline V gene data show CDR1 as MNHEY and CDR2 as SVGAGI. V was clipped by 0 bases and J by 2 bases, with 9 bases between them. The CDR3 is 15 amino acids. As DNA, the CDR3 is TGTGCCAGCAGTTACTCAGTCCCCAACACAGATACGCAGTATTTT. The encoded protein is CASSYSVPNTDTQYF.

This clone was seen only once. The CDR3 DNA is TGTGCCAGCAGCTTGGGAGGGGGGCAAGGCCTTAGGGAGCAGTACTTC. Its protein is CASSLGGGQGLREQYF. The rearrangement joins TRBV5-4 to TRBJ2-7; D could derive from TRBD1 or TRBD2 (6 bases each). The CDR3 is 16 amino acids. The V and J ends lost 0 bases and 7 bases respectively, with 20 bases between them. Germline CDR1 is SGHNT and CDR2 is YYREEE (reference sequence).

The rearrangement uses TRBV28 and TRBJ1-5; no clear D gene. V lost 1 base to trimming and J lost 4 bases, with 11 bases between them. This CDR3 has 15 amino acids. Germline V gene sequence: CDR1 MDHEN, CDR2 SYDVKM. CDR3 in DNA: TGTGCCAGCAGTTTATCTTCCAGGTCGAATCAGCCCCAGCATTTT. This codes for CASSLSSRSNQPQHF.